The 29 T cell receptor beta chains in this list originate from one sample, sequenced in a study of blood T cell repertoires in COVID-19 (dated by TCRdb to between 2020 and 2021). The protocol used for the library was the immunoSEQ multiplex PCR assay. This immuneACCESS table, as held by TCRdb, lists in-frame sequences with V and J called but not all clones. Of the missing ones, under half trace to an unresolved V gene in checked studies; the others have no known cause. The sample contains over 350,000 clones, more than 85% of them found a single time. Roughly 4.3% of the sample is taken by the ten largest. Specimen: peripheral blood. Receptor source: a woman aged 30 to 39 with acute or convalescent COVID-19.

The gene calls are TRBV27 and TRBJ2-7; a weak D match, TRBD1 (6 bases). The CDR3 extends over 13 amino acids. Germline CDR1 and CDR2: MNHEY and SMNVEV (reference sequence). Trimming left V 4 bases short and J 2 bases short, with 9 bases between. The chain's CDR3 is CASSWSGAYEQYF. CDR3 nucleotides: TGTGCCAGCAGTTGGTCAGGGGCCTACGAGCAGTACTTC.

The V call is TRBV6-5, the J call TRBJ2-7; TRBD2 might be the D (5 bases). Germline V gene lookup returns CDR1 MNHEY and CDR2 SVGAGI. The V end lost 10 bases, the J end lost 5 bases, and 15 bases lay between the germline ends. The CDR3 covers 12 residues. CDR3 nucleotide sequence: TGTGCCACTTCATCGGGAAGCGACGAGCAGTACTTC. It translates to CATSSGSDEQYF.

The chain uses TRBV30 and TRBJ1-2; 7 nucleotides line up with TRBD1. CDR3 length: 16 amino acids. Unmatched junction bases numbered 13, after V lost 2 bases and J lost 4 bases. Germline V CDR1 and CDR2: GTSNPN, SVGIG (reference sequence). For the CDR3, the DNA is TGTGCCTGGAGTCCGACGGCCGGGACAGTTATCTATGGCTACACCTTC. This translates into CAWSPTAGTVIYGYTF.

The CDR3 nucleotides are TGTGCCAGCAGCCAAGACGATAGGGGGAACACTGAAGCTTTCTTT. Amino acid sequence: CASSQDDRGNTEAFF. The V gene is TRBV14, the J gene TRBJ1-1, with D possibly matching TRBD1 (5 bases). Deletions cut 0 bases from V and 1 base from J, with 9 bases between. This CDR3 comprises 15 residues. From germline, CDR1 is SGHDN and CDR2 FVKESK.

Here the CDR3 reads CASSPRQGGEQYF. The DNA of the CDR3 is TGCGCCAGCAGTCCGCGGCAGGGGGGCGAGCAGTACTTC. The J gene is TRBJ2-7, the V gene TRBV10-2; D is possibly TRBD1 (7 bases). Germline CDR1 is WSHSY and CDR2 is SAAADI. The CDR3 contains 13 residues. Trimming cost V 5 bases and J 6 bases, with 14 bases left between them.

As to this clone: Other DNA sequences within the sample encode an identical CDR3. The rearrangement links TRBV3-1 (or the pseudogene TRBV3-2) to TRBJ2-1; the D gene is possibly TRBD2 (5 bases). The germline V and J ends were trimmed by 6 bases and 5 bases, with 8 bases remaining between them. Per germline, CDR1 LGHDT and CDR2 YNNKEL (reference sequence). This CDR3 region has 12 residues. The CDR3 reads CASSLADNEQFF. The CDR3 DNA reads as TGTGCCAGCAGTCTAGCAGACAATGAGCAGTTCTTC.

CDR3 in amino acids: CASSTSDNPNTEAFF. CDR3 in DNA: TGTGCCAGCAGCACCTCCGACAATCCCAACACTGAAGCTTTCTTT. The rearrangement links TRBV11-3 to TRBJ1-1; D is uncertain. Per the germline V gene, CDR1 is SGHNT and CDR2 is YENEEA. This CDR3 has 15 amino acids. Trimming shortened V by 5 bases and J by 2 bases, and 15 bases separated the two germline ends. The variable domain in full, completed from reference TRBV11-3 and TRBJ1-1, reads EAGVVQSPRYKIIEKKQPVAFWCNPISGHNTLYWYLQNLGQGPELLIRYENEEAVDDSQLPKDRFSAERLKGVDSTLKIQPAELGDSAVYLCASSTSDNPNTEAFFGQGTRLTVV.

This clone came up a few times. The chain recombines TRBV9 with TRBJ2-2; 8 bases align to TRBD2. There are 14 residues in the CDR3. V gave up 4 bases and J gave up 6 bases; unmatched junction bases: 5. From germline, CDR1 is SGDLS and CDR2 YYNGEE. Here the CDR3 reads CASSSSSGAGELFF. In DNA, the CDR3 is TGTGCCAGCAGCTCAAGTAGCGGGGCCGGGGAGCTGTTTTTT. Full variable domain (remainder filled in from reference TRBV9 and TRBJ2-2): DSGVTQTPKHLITATGQRVTLRCSPRSGDLSVYWYQQSLDQGLQFLIQYYNGEERAKGNILERFSAQQFPDLHSELNLSSLELGDSALYFCASSSSSGAGELFFGEGSRLTVL.

V usage is TRBV2 and J usage is TRBJ2-4; no clear D. This CDR3 contains 14 residues. V was trimmed by 1 base and J by 6 bases, leaving 10 bases between them. Germline CDR1 and CDR2: SNHLY and FYNNEI. The CDR3 DNA follows: TGTGCCAGCAGTGAAGGTGTAGATTTAAACATTCAGTACTTC. Residues: CASSEGVDLNIQYF.

There are many counts of this clone. The chain carries TRBV6-4 and TRBJ1-2; tentative D call: TRBD1 (6 bases). Germline CDR1 is MRHNA and CDR2 is SNTAGT. The CDR3 has 12 residues. The V gene lost 2 bases and the J gene lost 8 bases, with 9 bases spanning the gap. CDR3 protein: CASSDQGIGYTF. CDR3 bases: TGTGCCAGCAGTGACCAGGGGATCGGCTACACCTTC.

Comments on this clone: In the same sample, other DNA sequences code for this CDR3. The rearrangement links TRBV5-1 to TRBJ2-7; weak D call: TRBD1 (6 bases). Germline V gene sequence: CDR1 SGHRS, CDR2 YFSETQ. The CDR3 runs to 13 residues. V shed 0 bases and J shed 3 bases, with 7 bases lying between them. CDR3 region: CASSLAQGYEQYF. DNA for the CDR3: TGCGCCAGCAGCTTGGCACAGGGCTACGAGCAGTACTTC.

The rearrangement links TRBV11-1 to TRBJ2-5; D is unclear. The CDR3 is 13 residues long. The V end lost 3 bases, the J end lost 5 bases, and 10 bases lay between the germline ends. Germline-derived CDR1 and CDR2 are SGHAT and FQDESV (reference sequence). CDR3: CASSFSPRETQYF. CDR3 coding DNA: TGTGCCAGCAGCTTTTCGCCGAGGGAGACCCAGTACTTC.

The CDR3 sequence is CASSPEPGAGGTQYF. The CDR3 nucleotides read TGTGCCAGCAGCCCCGAGCCAGGGGCAGGTGGGACGCAGTATTTT. The chain has TRBV7-8 and TRBJ2-3; a weak D match, TRBD1 (6 bases). The V and J ends lost 5 bases and 9 bases respectively, with 21 bases between them. The CDR3 extends over 15 amino acids. CDR1 SGHVS and CDR2 FQNEAQ come from the germline V gene.

The chain uses TRBV21-1 and TRBJ2-2; TRBD1 was called by the table and not checked on the DNA. TRBV21-1 is given as a pseudogene. This CDR3 is 16 amino acids long. The DNA of the CDR3 is TGTGCCAGCAGCCAACCGACAGGGGTTAAGGACGGGGAGCTGTTTTTT. Translated, it gives CASSQPTGVKDGELFF.

V usage is TRBV30 and J usage is TRBJ2-7; TRBD1 matches 7 bases. Germline CDR1 reads GTSNPN; CDR2 reads SVGIG (reference sequence). The CDR3 spans 13 residues. The V segment lost 3 bases and the J segment 2 bases; nucleotides outside the gene matches: 4. This chain's CDR3 is CAWREGTAYEQYF. CDR3 coding DNA: TGTGCCTGGAGAGAAGGGACAGCCTACGAGCAGTACTTC.

V gene TRBV6-5 combines with J gene TRBJ2-7, with D perhaps TRBD2 (6 bases). CDR1 MNHEY and CDR2 SVGAGI come from the germline V gene. V was clipped by 8 bases and J by 4 bases, with 9 bases between them. The CDR3 runs 11 residues. In DNA form, the CDR3 reads TGTGCCAGCTCCGGGGGATACGAGCAGTACTTC. It codes for CASSGGYEQYF.

The chain employs TRBV9 and TRBJ2-1; possible D gene TRBD1, 8 bases. The CDR3 sequence is 15 residues long. Germline CDR1 is SGDLS and CDR2 is YYNGEE. V was clipped by 2 bases and J by 8 bases, with 17 bases between them. CDR3 DNA: TGTGCCAGCAGCGTGTGGACAGGGAGCGGGGATGAGCAGTTCTTC. Translating it yields CASSVWTGSGDEQFF.

V and J are TRBV6-5 and TRBJ2-5, with D maybe TRBD2 (6 bases). Germline V gene lookup returns CDR1 MNHEY and CDR2 SVGAGI. The CDR3 is made up of 15 amino acids. Trimming stripped 6 bases from V and 3 bases from J, with 17 bases between. This CDR3 is CASSATRGLEETQYF. The CDR3 DNA reads as TGTGCCAGCAGCGCCACGCGGGGTTTGGAAGAGACCCAGTACTTC.

This chain connects TRBV15 to TRBJ2-5; D may be TRBD1 (6 bases). CDR1 is LNHNV, CDR2 YYDKDF, per germline (reference sequence). Trimming left V 7 bases short and J 4 bases short, with 16 bases between. The CDR3 totals 14 residues. CDR3 loop: CATKKGGRGETQYF. As DNA, the CDR3 is TGTGCCACCAAAAAAGGGGGAAGGGGAGAGACCCAGTACTTC.

The gene calls are TRBV7-8 and TRBJ1-5; D may be TRBD1 (5 bases). The CDR3 has 13 residues. Germline V gene data show CDR1 as SGHVS and CDR2 as FQNEAQ. V dropped 1 base and J dropped 7 bases, with 8 bases sitting between them. The CDR3 spells CASSLGGGQPQHF. CDR3 bases: TGTGCCAGCAGCTTAGGGGGGGGGCAGCCCCAGCATTTT.

The chain joins TRBV2 to TRBJ2-5; the D gene is possibly TRBD2 (6 bases). With 4 bases removed from V and 2 bases from J, the gap between germline ends came to 14 bases. This CDR3 spans 15 amino acids. Germline CDR1 SNHLY, CDR2 FYNNEI. CDR3 coding DNA: TGTGCCAGCAGTGCCCCAACCGGGAGTCAAGAGACCCAGTACTTC. Its protein is CASSAPTGSQETQYF.

In its sample, this clone was seen a few times. DNA of the CDR3: TGTGCCAGCAGTTACTCGATTGCGGTGAACACTGAAGCTTTCTTT. Translation: CASSYSIAVNTEAFF. The chain combines TRBV6-5 with TRBJ1-1; D is uncertain. The germline gives CDR1 MNHEY, CDR2 SVGAGI. Between the trimmed V and J ends, which lost 0 bases and 0 bases, there was a span of 8 bases. The CDR3 totals 15 residues.

For the CDR3, the DNA is TGTGCCAGCCGAAGAGACTCCTACGAGCAGTACTTC. It yields the protein CASRRDSYEQYF. The rearrangement joins TRBV6-4 to TRBJ2-7; D gene uncertain. Per the germline V gene, CDR1 is MRHNA and CDR2 is SNTAGT. The CDR3 runs 12 residues. Trimming removed 8 bases at V and 0 bases at J, with 8 bases between.

The chain carries TRBV19 and TRBJ2-3, with D possibly TRBD2 on 6 matching bases. The V end was cut by 4 bases, the J end by 3 bases, with 17 bases between. From germline, CDR1 is LNHDA and CDR2 SQIVND (reference sequence). The CDR3 has 16 residues. CDR3 in amino acids: CASSRRDSRPTDTQYF. The CDR3 DNA reads as TGTGCCAGTAGTAGGAGGGATTCACGTCCGACAGATACGCAGTATTTT. The full variable domain, completed using reference TRBV19 and TRBJ2-3, is DGGITQSPKYLFRKEGQNVTLSCEQNLNHDAMYWYRQDPGQGLRLIYYSQIVNDFQKGDIAEGYSVSREKKESFPLTVTSAQKNPTAFYLCASSRRDSRPTDTQYFGPGTRLTVL.

The chain links TRBV12-3 or TRBV12-4 to TRBJ2-1; 11 bases agree with TRBD2. V lost 8 bases to trimming and J lost 7 bases; unmatched junction nucleotides: 4. The CDR3 covers 13 residues. The CDR3 DNA sequence: TGTGCCAGCCGAAGACTAGCGGGGAATGAGCAGTTCTTC. Its protein is CASRRLAGNEQFF.

The rearrangement links TRBV4-1 to TRBJ2-5; D not certain. CDR3 length: 14 amino acids. Trimming stripped 3 bases from V and 3 bases from J, with 11 bases between. Germline V CDR1 and CDR2: MGHRA, YSYEKL. CDR3 DNA sequence: TGCGCCAGCAGCCAGAGACAAGATAAAGAGACCCAGTACTTC. Translation gives CASSQRQDKETQYF.

The V and J genes are TRBV7-7 and TRBJ2-5; D ambiguous. V gave up 1 base and J gave up 2 bases, with 11 bases separating them. The CDR3 sequence is 15 residues long. Per the germline V gene, CDR1 is SSHAT and CDR2 is FNYEAQ (reference sequence). CDR3 nucleotide sequence: TGTGCCAGCAGCTTAGTGGCAGGATCTCAAGAGACCCAGTACTTC. Translation gives CASSLVAGSQETQYF.

The chain has TRBV27 and TRBJ1-1; tentative D call: TRBD1 (6 bases). The CDR3 has 15 amino acids. Per germline, CDR1 MNHEY and CDR2 SMNVEV (reference sequence). The V end lost 5 bases, the J end lost 0 bases, and 13 bases lay between the germline ends. The DNA for the CDR3 is TGTGCCAGCAGTCCTGGACAGTCGCTGAACACTGAAGCTTTCTTT. Its protein is CASSPGQSLNTEAFF.

The V call is TRBV11-2, the J call TRBJ1-6, with 8 nucleotides matching TRBD1. The ends lost 1 base at V and 6 bases at J; junction bases unmatched: 2. The CDR3 sequence is 15 residues long. CDR1 and CDR2 (germline): SGHAT, FQNNGV. The CDR3 sequence: CASSLGTGFNSPLHF. In DNA form, the CDR3 reads TGTGCCAGCAGCTTAGGGACAGGGTTTAATTCACCCCTCCACTTT.